This entry lists 12 T cell receptor beta chains sequenced from one sample in a study of blood T cell repertoires in COVID-19. Sequencing was performed with immunoSEQ multiplex PCR; in TCRdb, only in-frame clones are kept and a portion is missing. The data show 200,000 to 250,000 clones, with about 88% seen just once and 2.6% held by the top ten. The sequenced material came from PBMCs or T cells enriched from blood (not recorded which). The receptors originated from a woman in her twenties or thirties who had recovered from COVID-19.

V usage is TRBV10-2 and J usage is TRBJ2-3; 8 bases match TRBD2. The CDR3 is made up of 15 amino acids. Losses at the gene ends were 3 bases for V and 1 base for J; bases not matched to a gene: 3. In germline, CDR1 is WSHSY, CDR2 SAAADI. CDR3 sequence: CASSEPGLGTDTQYF. The CDR3 DNA is TGCGCCAGCAGTGAACCGGGACTAGGCACAGATACGCAGTATTTT.

V gene TRBV9 combines with J gene TRBJ2-3, with TRBD2 matching over 7 bases. Germline loops: CDR1 SGDLS, CDR2 YYNGEE. The CDR3 runs to 15 residues. V was clipped by 0 bases and J by 5 bases; unmatched bases: 6. DNA for the CDR3: TGTGCCAGCAGCGTAGCTGGGGCGGGGGAAGATACGCAGTATTTT. Protein product: CASSVAGAGEDTQYF. Full variable domain (rest looked up from reference TRBV9 and TRBJ2-3): DSGVTQTPKHLITATGQRVTLRCSPRSGDLSVYWYQQSLDQGLQFLIQYYNGEERAKGNILERFSAQQFPDLHSELNLSSLELGDSALYFCASSVAGAGEDTQYFGPGTRLTVL.

This clone has just one count. The rearrangement joins TRBV27 to TRBJ1-6; no definite D call. V was pared by 5 bases and J by 0 bases, with 11 bases between. Germline assignment: CDR1 MNHEY and CDR2 SMNVEV (reference sequence). The CDR3 has 16 amino acids. The CDR3: CASSPSSVSYNSPLHF. The CDR3 nucleotides are TGTGCCAGCAGTCCGTCTTCGGTCTCCTATAATTCACCCCTCCACTTT.

CDR3 nucleotides: TGTGCCATCAGTGAGCGACAGGGGAAGTTCTACGAGCAGTACTTC. Protein product: CAISERQGKFYEQYF. This chain joins TRBV10-3 and TRBJ2-7; TRBD1 agrees at 8 bases. V shed 2 bases and J 3 bases; nucleotides not matched to a gene: 6. The CDR3 totals 15 residues. Germline loops: CDR1 ENHRY, CDR2 SYGVKD.

The count of this clone is one. This rearrangement joins TRBV19 to TRBJ2-3, with 9 bases lining up with TRBD2. With V trimmed by 3 bases and J by 1 base, 5 bases remained unmatched. There are 16 residues in the CDR3. Germline assignment: CDR1 LNHDA and CDR2 SQIVND (reference sequence). CDR3 nucleotide sequence: TGTGCCAGTAGTATTCGTCTAGCGGGGCGCACAGATACGCAGTATTTT. Its protein product is CASSIRLAGRTDTQYF.

This clone came up once. V usage is TRBV4-3 and J usage is TRBJ1-1; the D is unclear. CDR3 size: 15 residues. CDR1 is LGHNA and CDR2 is YSLEER in the germline V gene. Between the trimmed V and J ends, which lost 6 bases and 1 base, there was a span of 15 bases. Here the CDR3 reads CASSPQRRGNTEAFF. The CDR3 bases are TGCGCCAGCAGTCCCCAGAGAAGAGGGAACACTGAAGCTTTCTTT.

This chain connects TRBV11-2 to TRBJ2-1, with D perhaps matching TRBD2 (6 bases). Trimming pared 5 bases from V and 5 bases from J, leaving 22 bases between. This CDR3 contains 17 residues. CDR1 and CDR2 (germline): SGHAT, FQNNGV. In DNA form, the CDR3 reads TGTGCCAGCAGCCCTAATTCTGGGGGGATCGTTCACAATGAGCAGTTCTTC. This sequence encodes CASSPNSGGIVHNEQFF.

This rearrangement joins TRBV7-9 to TRBJ1-6; D possibly corresponds to TRBD1 (6 bases). V gave up 9 bases and J gave up 5 bases, with 11 bases separating them. This CDR3 region has 13 residues. The germline CDR1 and CDR2 sequences are SEHNR and FQNEAQ (reference sequence). As DNA, the CDR3 is TGTGCCAGTAGGGGGACCGATAATTCACCCCTCCACTTT. Encoded protein: CASRGTDNSPLHF.

V usage is TRBV7-6 and J usage is TRBJ2-2, with TRBD2 identical over 7 bases. Germline V gene data show CDR1 as SGHVS and CDR2 as FNYEAQ. The junction had 12 bases not matched to a gene; V was cut back by 5 bases and J by 6 bases. This CDR3 has 16 residues. CDR3 sequence reads: CASSPNGASGAGELFF. DNA of the CDR3: TGTGCCAGCAGCCCAAATGGGGCTAGCGGAGCCGGGGAGCTGTTTTTT.

This clone was recorded a few times. The chain combines TRBV10-3 with TRBJ1-5; the match to TRBD1 covers 8 bases. This CDR3 is 15 amino acids long. In germline, CDR1 is ENHRY, CDR2 SYGVKD. Germline trimming cut 4 bases from V and 5 bases from J; bases unmatched to any gene: 7. In DNA, the CDR3 is TGTGCCATCAGTGGAGGGGACAGGTCGGATCAGCCCCAGCATTTT. Translating gives CAISGGDRSDQPQHF.

The chain links TRBV12-5 to TRBJ1-5; 7 bases fit TRBD1. Trimming cost V 5 bases and J 3 bases; bases outside gene matches: 13. The CDR3 contains 17 residues. Germline V gene lookup returns CDR1 LGHNT and CDR2 FRNRAP. The CDR3 spells CASGLGTPGQLNQPQHF. The CDR3 DNA is TGTGCTAGTGGTCTTGGTACCCCGGGACAGCTCAATCAGCCCCAGCATTTT.

The rearrangement joins TRBV6-6 to TRBJ2-3, with 7 bases fitting TRBD2. The V and J ends lost 4 bases and 5 bases, in that order; junction bases with no gene match: 6. The CDR3 length is 14 residues. Looked up from germline, CDR1 is MNHNY and CDR2 is SVGAGI (reference sequence). Here the CDR3 DNA reads TGTGCCAGCAGTTGGGGCAGGGAGGGAGATACGCAGTATTTT. As protein: CASSWGREGDTQYF.